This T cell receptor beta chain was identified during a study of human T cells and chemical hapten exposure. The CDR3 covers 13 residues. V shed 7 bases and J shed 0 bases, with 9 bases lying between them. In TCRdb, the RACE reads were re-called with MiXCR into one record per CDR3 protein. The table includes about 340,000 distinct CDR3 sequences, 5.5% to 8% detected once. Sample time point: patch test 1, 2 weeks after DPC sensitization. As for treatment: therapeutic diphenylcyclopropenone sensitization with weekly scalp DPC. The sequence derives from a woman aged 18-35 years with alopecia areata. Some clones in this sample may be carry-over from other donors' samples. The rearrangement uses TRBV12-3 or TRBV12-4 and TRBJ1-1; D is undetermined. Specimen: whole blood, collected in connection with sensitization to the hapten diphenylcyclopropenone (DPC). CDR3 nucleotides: TGTGCCAGCATGAAGGTGATGAACACTGAAGCTTTCTTT. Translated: CASMKVMNTEAFF.